These 29 T cell receptor beta chains originate from one sample sequenced in a study of Graves' ophthalmopathy and Graves' hyperthyroidism. Investigators amplified TCR beta CDR3 regions from RNA transcripts. HTBI-primed first-round RT-PCR preceded second-round multiplex PCR. Each CDR3 protein gets one entry after TCRdb re-called the multiplex PCR reads with MiXCR. The sample consists of some 1.1 million distinct CDR3 sequences, about 36% of them appearing once. Sequencing was done on a sample of peripheral blood or thyroid tissue (not recorded which). Receptors were obtained from an adult man with Graves' hyperthyroidism.

The rearrangement joins TRBV29-1 to TRBJ1-4; no clear D gene. The V end was cut by 6 bases, the J end by 13 bases, with 6 bases between. Germline-derived CDR1 and CDR2 are SQVTM and ANQGSEA. The CDR3 is 8 residues long. The CDR3 DNA reads TGCAGCGTGCGGGGACTGTTTTTT. It encodes CSVRGLFF.

The chain carries TRBV14 and TRBJ2-7; D may be TRBD2 (5 bases). The CDR3 is 16 residues long. Trimming cost V 0 bases and J 3 bases, with 15 bases left between them. Germline lookup yields CDR1 SGHDN and CDR2 FVKESK. CDR3 DNA: TGTGCCAGCAGCCAAGATTTCGGGGAGATCGGCTACGAGCAGTACTTC. Its translation is CASSQDFGEIGYEQYF.

This chain uses TRBV2 with TRBJ1-5, with D unclear. Germline lookup yields CDR1 SNHLY and CDR2 FYNNEI. V shed 2 bases and J shed 0 bases, with 8 bases lying between them. CDR3 length: 15 amino acids. CDR3 DNA: TGTGCCAGCAGTGAACCGGGTTATAGCAATCAGCCCCAGCATTTT. Protein: CASSEPGYSNQPQHF.

The chain couples TRBV2 to TRBJ1-2; 7 bases line up with TRBD1. This CDR3 has 14 amino acids. The germline V gene encodes CDR1 SNHLY and CDR2 FYNNEI. The V gene end was trimmed by 7 bases and the J gene end by 0 bases; junction bases not matched to a gene: 5. The CDR3 nucleotides are TGTGCCAGCACCGGGACAGCCGCTAACTATGGCTACACCTTC. Its protein is CASTGTAANYGYTF.

This clonotype was recorded at least ten times. V usage is TRBV24-1 and J usage is TRBJ1-2, with D hard to call. Germline V lookup: CDR1 KGHDR, CDR2 SFDVKD. The V gene lost 2 bases and the J gene lost 3 bases, with 6 bases spanning the gap. The CDR3 consists of 13 residues. Here the CDR3 reads CATSDSAYYGYTF. In DNA form, the CDR3 reads TGTGCCACCAGTGATTCAGCTTACTATGGCTACACCTTC.

The V gene is TRBV9, the J gene TRBJ2-2; unclear D gene. V was trimmed by 0 bases and J by 0 bases, leaving 6 bases between them. This CDR3 has 15 residues. CDR1 SGDLS and CDR2 YYNGEE come from the germline V gene. CDR3 residues: CASSVVVPNTGELFF. The CDR3 nucleotides are TGTGCCAGCAGCGTAGTAGTACCGAACACCGGGGAGCTGTTTTTT.

This clonotype was seen only a few times. One end of the junction does not line up with germline, which may come from a read error. The chain has TRBV29-1 and TRBJ2-2, with 12 bases that match TRBD2. The CDR3 is 16 residues long. In germline, CDR1 is SQVTM, CDR2 ANQGSEA. CDR3 in DNA: TGCAGCGTTGCCGGGCTAGCGGGAGGGTTCACCGGGGAGCTGCTTTTT. This encodes CSVAGLAGGFTGELLF.

Remarks on this clonotype: The junction does not match germline at one end; this may be a read error. J is TRBJ2-7 and V is TRBV4-3; a possible D gene is TRBD2 (5 bases). Germline lookup yields CDR1 LGHNA and CDR2 YSLEER. This CDR3 has 15 amino acids. The CDR3 sequence is CASSEDGEPSYEQYF. In DNA form, the CDR3 reads TGCGCCAGCAGCGAAGACGGGGAGCCCTCCTACGAGCAGTACTTC.

This clonotype was picked up many times. V is TRBV24-1 and J is TRBJ2-2; TRBD2 aligns across 7 bases. Germline CDR1 and CDR2: KGHDR and SFDVKD. V shed 5 bases, J shed 8 bases, and the junction held 10 bases outside the gene matches. This CDR3 contains 15 residues. The CDR3, as DNA: TGTGCCACCAGTGCGGAGAGCGGGGCGGTGGGGGAGCTGTTTTTT. Its protein is CATSAESGAVGELFF.

The chain uses TRBV30 and TRBJ1-1; perhaps TRBD1 as D (5 bases). Trimming took 3 bases from V and 5 from J, leaving 10 bases between them. Germline CDR1 and CDR2: GTSNPN and SVGIG (reference sequence). This CDR3 region has 12 residues. CDR3 in DNA: TGTGCCTGGAGGGCAGGGAGTACTGAAGCTTTCTTT. Translation: CAWRAGSTEAFF.

This clonotype was detected ten times or more. The chain carries TRBV20-1 and TRBJ2-7; tentatively, D is TRBD2 (6 bases). CDR3 size: 10 residues. The germline V gene encodes CDR1 DFQATT and CDR2 SNEGSKA (reference sequence). V was pared by 6 bases and J by 6 bases, with 9 bases between. The CDR3 DNA reads TGCAGTGCCACTAGCTCCGAGCAGTACTTC. Its translation: CSATSSEQYF.

The rearrangement links TRBV7-9 to TRBJ2-5, with D maybe TRBD1 (6 bases). The CDR3 covers 17 residues. V was cut by 5 bases and J by 2 bases, with 21 bases left in between. CDR1 and CDR2 from the germline V gene are SEHNR and FQNEAQ (reference sequence). CDR3: CASSQDQRTEKQETQYF. In nucleotides, the CDR3 is TGTGCCAGCAGCCAAGATCAAAGGACAGAAAAACAAGAGACCCAGTACTTC.

V and J are TRBV25-1 and TRBJ1-2; 11 positions match TRBD1. The CDR3 runs 18 residues. J lost 3 bases, V lost 7 bases, and 16 bases had no gene match. Germline values: CDR1 MGHDK, CDR2 SYGVNS. CDR3 nucleotide sequence: TGTGCCAGCAACGGCGGCAGCGGGACAGGGGGAGTCGACTATGGCTACACCTTC. This translates into CASNGGSGTGGVDYGYTF.

This clonotype was observed many times. V and J are TRBV12-3 or TRBV12-4 and TRBJ2-5; 9 nucleotides align to TRBD2. The CDR3 consists of 14 residues. Trimming at V came to 6 bases and at J to 7 bases, leaving 9 bases not matched to a gene. This CDR3 is CASRYSGSIVTQYF. DNA of the CDR3: TGTGCCAGCAGGTATAGCGGGAGTATCGTGACCCAGTACTTC.

This clonotype has at least ten counts. The chain is built from TRBV9 and TRBJ2-7, with 8 nucleotides matching TRBD2. Trimming cost V 2 bases and J 3 bases; bases outside gene matches: 4. From germline, CDR1 is SGDLS and CDR2 YYNGEE. This CDR3 is built from 14 residues. The CDR3 DNA follows: TGTGCCAGCAGCGTTGCAGCGGGAGACTACGAGCAGTACTTC. Its protein product is CASSVAAGDYEQYF.

V gene TRBV5-1 combines with J gene TRBJ1-1, with 9 bases fitting TRBD1. This CDR3 comprises 15 residues. Germline CDR1 reads SGHRS; CDR2 reads YFSETQ. V lost 0 bases to trimming and J lost 3 bases; unmatched junction nucleotides: 3. Here the CDR3 reads CASSLEGTGYTEAFF. In nucleotides, the CDR3 is TGCGCCAGCAGCTTGGAGGGGACAGGGTACACTGAAGCTTTCTTT.

This chain connects TRBV6-1 to TRBJ2-5; TRBD2 matches 10 bases. The closer fit of TRBJ2-7 to the DNA end suggests the J call may be wrong. The germline CDR1 and CDR2 sequences are MNHNS and SASEGT. The CDR3 has 16 amino acids. The CDR3 nucleotides read TGTGCCAGCAGTGAATGGTCTAGCGGGAGCTGGGGCGAGCAGTACTTC. This sequence encodes CASSEWSSGSWGEQYF.

J is TRBJ2-5 and V is TRBV7-2; TRBD2 matches at 10 bases. Germline CDR1 reads SGHTA; CDR2 reads FQGNSA. Unmatched junction bases numbered 11, after V lost 6 bases and J lost 4 bases. CDR3 length: 16 amino acids. CDR3 nucleotide sequence: TGTGCCAGCAGTTCACAATCAGCGGGAGGGGGAGAGACCCAGTACTTC. Its protein is CASSSQSAGGGETQYF.

About this clonotype: The CDR3 does not close with the conserved phenylalanine or tryptophan, likely indicating a read error. Because the CDR3's place on the DNA is in doubt, the DNA is left out and the CDR3 is given as listed by TCRdb. This chain links TRBV29-1 with TRBJ2-7; the D call of TRBD2 is as the table states it, not checked on the DNA. Germline-derived CDR1 and CDR2 are SQVTM and ANQGSEA. 11 amino acids form the CDR3, both terminal residues included. Here the CDR3 reads CSVERTATSEI.

Worth noting for this clonotype: Since the CDR3 does not end with the conserved phenylalanine or tryptophan, this likely comes from a read error. The CDR3 loop is CAWSGRKNTEAFL. The CDR3 nucleotides read TGTGCCTGGAGTGGACGGAAGAACACTGAAGCTTTCCTT. The V call is TRBV30, the J call TRBJ1-1, with D unresolved. The CDR3 consists of 13 residues. Germline CDR1 is GTSNPN and CDR2 is SVGIG (reference sequence). The V gene lost 1 base and the J gene lost 1 base, with 7 bases spanning the gap.

This clonotype was observed a handful of times. V gene TRBV4-1 combines with J gene TRBJ1-6; a possible D gene is TRBD1 (5 bases). The CDR3 is 15 residues long. From germline, CDR1 is MGHRA and CDR2 YSYEKL. Between the trimmed V and J ends, which lost 0 bases and 9 bases, there was a span of 12 bases. The CDR3 DNA reads as TGCGCCAGCAGCCAAGAGGCCAGGGATGGTTCACCCCTCCACTTT. Translation gives CASSQEARDGSPLHF.

About this clonotype itself: This may be a read error, as it is one base from a much larger clone. V usage is TRBV7-2 and J usage is TRBJ1-5, with unresolved D. Germline assignment: CDR1 SGHTA and CDR2 FQGNSA. This CDR3 comprises 15 residues. For the CDR3, the DNA is TGTGCCGGCAGCTTGCAAGGCGGACTCGGTCAGCCCCAGCATTTT. Protein product: CAGSLQGGLGQPQHF.

The chain is built from TRBV5-6 and TRBJ2-7; no definite D call. CDR3 length: 13 residues. From germline, CDR1 is SGHDT and CDR2 YYEEEE. The V end lost 1 base, the J end lost 3 bases, and 8 bases lay between the germline ends. CDR3 sequence reads: CASSLTNNYEQYF. CDR3 sequence (DNA): TGTGCCAGCAGCTTGACTAACAACTACGAGCAGTACTTC.

Here the CDR3 reads CSVGTGGPTYEQYF. The CDR3 DNA follows: TGCAGCGTTGGGACAGGGGGCCCAACCTACGAGCAGTACTTC. V usage is TRBV29-1 and J usage is TRBJ2-7; 11 bases agree with TRBD1. The junction had 4 bases not matched to a gene; V was cut back by 4 bases and J by 2 bases. Per the germline V gene, CDR1 is SQVTM and CDR2 is ANQGSEA. This CDR3 region has 14 residues.

Concerning this clonotype: Germline is not matched at one junction end, which may reflect a read error. The rearrangement uses TRBV5-1 and TRBJ1-1; no clear D gene. Germline CDR1 reads SGHRS; CDR2 reads YFSETQ. This CDR3 is built from 14 residues. The chain's CDR3 is CASSSAGMNTEAFF. The CDR3 nucleotides are TGTGCCAGCAGCTCCGCCGGGATGAACACTGAAGCTTTCTTT.

In this sample, this clonotype turned up a few times. CDR3: CASRQGAFIQPQHF. The DNA of the CDR3 is TGTGCCAGCAGACAGGGGGCGTTTATCCAGCCCCAGCATTTT. The rearrangement uses TRBV2 and TRBJ1-5; 9 positions match TRBD1. The CDR3 runs to 14 residues. From germline, CDR1 is SNHLY and CDR2 FYNNEI. The junction had 7 bases not matched to a gene; V was cut back by 6 bases and J by 7 bases.

The CDR3 loop reads CASQAQGVGETQYF. As DNA, the CDR3 is TGTGCCAGCCAAGCCCAGGGGGTAGGCGAGACCCAGTACTTC. The V gene is TRBV2, the J gene TRBJ2-5; TRBD1 matches at 7 bases. Germline CDR1 SNHLY, CDR2 FYNNEI. The CDR3 sequence is 14 residues long. Trimming cost V 8 bases and J 5 bases; bases outside gene matches: 11.

The CDR3 here is CASATGGRRGYTF. The CDR3 region has the DNA TGTGCCAGCGCTACAGGGGGCAGGAGGGGCTACACCTTC. The gene calls are TRBV7-9 and TRBJ1-2, with TRBD1 identical over 9 bases. Looked up from germline, CDR1 is SEHNR and CDR2 is FQNEAQ (reference sequence). V was pared by 8 bases and J by 8 bases, with 9 bases of the junction left unmatched. There are 13 residues in the CDR3.

This chain uses TRBV10-2 with TRBJ2-7, with D unclear. CDR1 is WSHSY and CDR2 is SAAADI in the germline V gene. This CDR3 region has 14 residues. Trimming shortened V by 10 bases and J by 6 bases, and 22 bases separated the two germline ends. Here the CDR3 reads CATLRGRGFSEQYF. CDR3 coding DNA: TGCGCCACCCTCCGTGGGCGTGGGTTCTCCGAGCAGTACTTC.